This T cell receptor beta chain was captured by sequencing in a study of blood T cell repertoires in COVID-19. The wider study: Acute and convalescent COVID-19 specimens originated in the United States, Italy and Spain.

Germline V gene data show CDR1 as SNHLY and CDR2 as FYNNEI. J lost 2 bases, V lost 6 bases, and 2 bases had no gene match. CDR3 length: 14 residues. TCRdb's table, derived via immunoSEQ multiplex PCR, lists solely in-frame clones and lacks some. In the table there are over 35,000 clones, around nine tenths of which are singletons. J is TRBJ1-3 and V is TRBV2, with TRBD1 matching over 9 bases. The sequence was obtained from a man in his forties or fifties with COVID-19, enrolled during active disease. Input material: peripheral blood. The CDR3, as DNA: TGTGCCAGCAGCCGGGACAGGGCTGGAAACACCATATATTTT. Translated: CASSRDRAGNTIYF.